Listed below are T cell receptor beta chains from one sample, sequenced in a study of T-cell reconstitution after alpha-beta-depleted transplantation in children. TCRdb re-derived calls from the PCR reads in MiXCR, one entry per CDR3 protein. The repertoire consists of around 600,000 distinct CDR3 sequences, with roughly 24% occurring once and the leading ten covering 13% to 15%. The sample here was PBMCs, mostly from graft donor cells, taken 360 days after TCRalphabeta/CD19-depleted stem cell transplant. The source is a boy less than two years old who had a stem cell transplant for acute myeloid leukemia, so the T cells may come from the graft donor. Each CDR3 is given with its conserved first and last residue. D genes are given only for firm matches. A row's size may be missing; if present it is once, few, many or a size class.

V gene	J gene	D gene	clone size	CDR3 DNA	CDR3 protein
TRBV12-3/TRBV12-4	TRBJ1-1	-	few	TGTGCCAGCAGTATACGGGCGAACACTGAAGCTTTCTTT	CASSIRANTEAFF
TRBV23-1	TRBJ1-5	-	-	TGCGCCAGCAGCCTACAGGTTCCGAATCAGCCCCAGCATTTT	CASSLQVPNQPQHF
TRBV3-1	TRBJ1-1	-	-	TGTGCCATCTGTTTATCAGGGACTGAAGCTTTCTTT	CAICLSGTEAFF
TRBV9	TRBJ2-7	-	many	TGTGCCAGCAGCCCCCGAACGGCGATGTACGAGCAGTACTTC	CASSPRTAMYEQYF
TRBV5-1	TRBJ2-1	-	many	TGCGCCAGCAGCTTAAACGGTCAGGGGATTTCTGGTGAGCAGTTCTTC	CASSLNGQGISGEQFF
TRBV20-1	TRBJ1-5	TRBD1	-	TGCAGTGCTAGAGTTGTGGGACAGGCCCAAGCCCAGCATTTT	CSARVVGQAQAQHF
TRBV20-1	TRBJ2-3	TRBD2	-	TGCAGTGCTAGAGGGGAAGAGACTAGCTGGGTTACGCAGTATTTT	CSARGEETSWVTQYF
TRBV6-6	TRBJ2-7	TRBD2	-	TGTGCCAGTACTAGCGTTATTTACGAGCAGTACTTC	CASTSVIYEQYF
TRBV20-1	TRBJ2-7	-	-	TGCAGTGCTAGAGGCCGGGACAATACCTACGAGCAGTACTTC	CSARGRDNTYEQYF
TRBV7-9	TRBJ2-7	-	-	TGTGCCAGCAGCTTAGAGGGACATATCTACGAGCAGTACTTC	CASSLEGHIYEQYF
TRBV12-3/TRBV12-4	TRBJ1-1	-	-	TGTGCCAGCAGTCCCCTAGCAGGGTTTATACAAGCTGAAGCTTTCTTT	CASSPLAGFIQAEAFF
TRBV12-3/TRBV12-4	TRBJ2-1	-	many	TGTGCCAGCAGGGGGGTGGGCGCCAATGAGCAGTTCTTC	CASRGVGANEQFF
TRBV6-2/TRBV6-3	TRBJ1-1	-	-	TGTGCCAGCAGTCTCCTCAGGGAGAACACTGAAGCTTTCTTT	CASSLLRENTEAFF
TRBV20-1	TRBJ2-1	-	many	TGCAGTGCCTCGTGGCACTACGACAATGAGCAGTTCTTC	CSASWHYDNEQFF
TRBV29-1	TRBJ1-1	-	-	TGCAGCGTTCAGGGGCTACTGAACACTGAAGCTTTCTTT	CSVQGLLNTEAFF
TRBV7-2	TRBJ2-1	-	many	TGTGCCAGCAGCCCCCAGCCCCAGGGAAATGAGCAGTTCTTC	CASSPQPQGNEQFF
TRBV5-6	TRBJ2-7	TRBD1	few	TGTGCCAGCAGCTTGGAGGACAGGGATGGGAACGAGCAGTACTTC	CASSLEDRDGNEQYF
TRBV12-3/TRBV12-4	TRBJ2-3	TRBD2	-	TGTGCCAGCAGTTTCGTACTAGCGGGCACAGATACGCAGTATTTT	CASSFVLAGTDTQYF
TRBV5-1	TRBJ1-6	-	few	TGCGCCAGCAGCTTAAGAGGGCGAGAAGTGAATTCACCCCTCCACTTT	CASSLRGREVNSPLHF
TRBV6-5	TRBJ1-2	-	-	TGTGCCAGCAGTTACCCAGACAAGTCTAGCTATGGCTACACCTTC	CASSYPDKSSYGYTF
TRBV6-1	TRBJ1-1	-	many	TGTGCCAGCAAGTGGCTGCGCCCTGGCACTGAAGCTTTCTTT	CASKWLRPGTEAFF
TRBV7-9	TRBJ1-2	TRBD1	-	TGTGCCAGCAGCTTGCAGGGGGCGCGATATGGCTACACCTTC	CASSLQGARYGYTF
TRBV20-1	TRBJ2-1	TRBD1	many	TGCAGTGCTACCGGGACAGGGATCTACAATGAGCAGTTCTTC	CSATGTGIYNEQFF
TRBV15	TRBJ2-5	-	few	TGTGCCACCAGCAACCTCAGGGCGGAGGGGGAGACCCAGTACTTC	CATSNLRAEGETQYF
TRBV7-2	TRBJ2-5	-	-	TGTGCCAGCAGCTTGGACCCCTCCGGGGAGACCCAGTACTTC	CASSLDPSGETQYF
TRBV7-2	TRBJ2-5	-	many	TGTGCCAGCAGCTTAGGGTGGCCGGGGGCGGGGGCGGGGACCCAGTACTTC	CASSLGWPGAGAGTQYF
TRBV20-1	TRBJ2-1	TRBD1	-	TGCAGTGCTAGAGATCGGGTAGGGCAGGGGGCTTGGAATGAGCAGTTCTTC	CSARDRVGQGAWNEQFF
TRBV12-3/TRBV12-4	TRBJ1-4	-	many	TGTGCCAGTAAATTCCTCGGGACATCTGAAAAACTGTTTTTT	CASKFLGTSEKLFF
TRBV20-1	TRBJ2-1	TRBD2	-	TGCAGTGCTAGCCCGAATAGCGGGGTCTCCTACAATGAGCAGTTCTTC	CSASPNSGVSYNEQFF
TRBV11-3	TRBJ1-1	-	-	TGTGCCAGCAGCTCGCAGGGGTACGGGGAAGCTTTCTTT	CASSSQGYGEAFF
TRBV7-2	TRBJ2-1	TRBD2	-	TGTGCCAGCAGCTTAATGCCCCTAGCGGGGTACAATGAGCAGTTCTTC	CASSLMPLAGYNEQFF
TRBV29-1	TRBJ2-5	-	many	TGCAGCGTTGATTGGACGGTCCACGGGGCCCAGTACTTC	CSVDWTVHGAQYF
TRBV6-5	TRBJ2-5	TRBD2	few	TGTGCCAGCAGTTACTCTGGGGGACTAGTACAAGAGACCCAGTACTTC	CASSYSGGLVQETQYF